The 15 T cell receptor beta chains presented below share a single source sample, sequenced in a study of blood T cell repertoires in COVID-19. Sequenced by immunoSEQ multiplex PCR; TCRdb stores in-frame clones only, minus some. The data show about 210,000 clones, more than 70% seen once. The material sequenced was peripheral blood. The receptors shown here come from a woman in her forties or fifties with acute or convalescent COVID-19.

The gene calls are TRBV9 and TRBJ2-3; 9 nucleotides line up with TRBD1. Unmatched junction bases numbered 7, after V lost 4 bases and J lost 1 base. The CDR3 has 16 amino acids. CDR1 is SGDLS and CDR2 is YYNGEE in the germline V gene. CDR3: CASSPGQGRGTDTQYF. The CDR3 nucleotides are TGTGCCAGCAGCCCAGGACAGGGGAGAGGCACAGATACGCAGTATTTT.

The gene calls are TRBV29-1 and TRBJ2-3, with 7 bases aligning to TRBD1. Germline V gene lookup returns CDR1 SQVTM and CDR2 ANQGSEA. Trimming cost V 4 bases and J 1 base; bases outside gene matches: 14. The CDR3 covers 17 residues. This chain's CDR3 is CSVAGDRVMAGTDTQYF. DNA of the CDR3: TGCAGCGTTGCGGGTGACAGGGTAATGGCGGGCACAGATACGCAGTATTTT.

The J gene is TRBJ1-2, the V gene TRBV5-1; D is ambiguous. V was shortened by 0 bases and J by 1 base, with 10 bases between the two germline ends. The CDR3 is made up of 15 amino acids. The germline gives CDR1 SGHRS, CDR2 YFSETQ. This chain's CDR3 is CASSLGLEDNYGYTF. CDR3 in DNA: TGCGCCAGCAGCTTGGGCTTGGAGGATAACTATGGCTACACCTTC.

The rearrangement links TRBV2 to TRBJ2-5; tentatively, D is TRBD1 (5 bases). V was clipped by 6 bases and J by 1 base, with 9 bases between them. Germline V lookup: CDR1 SNHLY, CDR2 FYNNEI. This CDR3 has 13 amino acids. CDR3 bases: TGTGCCAGCAGCTGGCAGGGCCAAGAGACCCAGTACTTC. Its translation is CASSWQGQETQYF.

V and J are TRBV28 and TRBJ2-2; D not certain. Between the trimmed V and J ends, which lost 5 bases and 2 bases, there was a span of 6 bases. This CDR3 spans 13 amino acids. The germline gives CDR1 MDHEN, CDR2 SYDVKM. CDR3 sequence reads: CASSGTNTGELFF. Here the CDR3 DNA reads TGTGCCAGCAGTGGTACTAACACCGGGGAGCTGTTTTTT.

This chain connects TRBV7-3 to TRBJ2-3; TRBD1 matches at 10 bases. Germline V CDR1 and CDR2: SGHTA, FQGTGA. After removal of 5 bases from V and 4 bases from J, the junction contained 3 bases not matched to a gene. This CDR3 is 14 amino acids long. The CDR3 reads CASSRTGGSDTQYF. CDR3 coding DNA: TGTGCCAGCAGCCGGACAGGGGGATCAGATACGCAGTATTTT. Supplemented by reference TRBV7-3 and TRBJ2-3, the full variable domain reads GAGVSQTPSNKVTEKGKYVELRCDPISGHTALYWYRQSLGQGPEFLIYFQGTGAADDSGLPNDRFFAVRPEGSVSTLKIQRTERGDSAVYLCASSRTGGSDTQYFGPGTRLTVL.

This rearrangement joins TRBV18 to TRBJ2-7; 10 bases map to TRBD1. The CDR3 covers 13 residues. The trim removed 6 bases at V and 5 bases at J, leaving 4 bases unmatched. CDR1 KGHSH and CDR2 LQKENI come from the germline V gene. The CDR3 sequence is CASSPGQGNEQYF. CDR3 nucleotide sequence: TGTGCCAGCTCGCCGGGACAGGGGAACGAGCAGTACTTC.

The chain joins TRBV14 to TRBJ2-5, with 8 bases fitting TRBD1. There are 15 residues in the CDR3. The germline CDR1 and CDR2 sequences are SGHDN and FVKESK. V lost 0 bases to trimming and J lost 6 bases; unmatched junction nucleotides: 6. CDR3 residues: CASSQDPDRAQTQYF. The CDR3 DNA sequence: TGTGCCAGCAGCCAAGACCCGGACAGGGCCCAGACCCAGTACTTC.

The rearrangement links TRBV7-9 to TRBJ1-1; a possible D gene is TRBD1 (5 bases). Per the germline V gene, CDR1 is SEHNR and CDR2 is FQNEAQ (reference sequence). Trimming took off 1 base at V and 1 base at J, with 16 bases between the two ends. The CDR3 has 17 amino acids. In nucleotides, the CDR3 is TGTGCCAGCAGCTTAGGTCTCAGACAGAGTACGAACACTGAAGCTTTCTTT. Translated, it gives CASSLGLRQSTNTEAFF.

J is TRBJ2-7 and V is TRBV6-5, with 13 bases fitting TRBD2. Losses at the gene ends were 6 bases for V and 7 bases for J; bases not matched to a gene: 9. There are 15 residues in the CDR3. Germline CDR1 MNHEY, CDR2 SVGAGI. The CDR3 region is CASRQGGLAGKEQYF. In nucleotides, the CDR3 is TGTGCCAGCAGACAAGGGGGACTAGCGGGAAAGGAGCAGTACTTC.

This chain uses TRBV5-5 with TRBJ2-7; D uncertain. V was pared by 4 bases and J by 6 bases, with 23 bases between. There are 16 residues in the CDR3. From germline, CDR1 is SGHKS and CDR2 YYEKEE (reference sequence). CDR3 amino acids: CASSPGAFEENGEQYF. The CDR3 DNA follows: TGTGCCAGCAGCCCGGGTGCGTTTGAGGAAAACGGCGAGCAGTACTTC.

The chain is built from TRBV9 and TRBJ2-7, with 8 positions matching TRBD2. Germline-derived CDR1 and CDR2 are SGDLS and YYNGEE. The ends lost 4 bases at V and 1 base at J; junction bases unmatched: 4. This CDR3 has 14 amino acids. CDR3 DNA: TGTGCCAGCAGCCCCGGGGGGGCTTCCTACGAGCAGTACTTC. This gives the protein CASSPGGASYEQYF. Filled out from reference TRBV9 and TRBJ2-7, the complete variable domain reads DSGVTQTPKHLITATGQRVTLRCSPRSGDLSVYWYQQSLDQGLQFLIQYYNGEERAKGNILERFSAQQFPDLHSELNLSSLELGDSALYFCASSPGGASYEQYFGPGTRLTVT.

This clone was detected only once. The gene calls are TRBV7-9 and TRBJ2-3, with 7 nucleotides matching TRBD1. The CDR3 contains 16 residues. V shed 3 bases, J shed 7 bases, and the junction held 13 bases outside the gene matches. Germline-derived CDR1 and CDR2 are SEHNR and FQNEAQ (reference sequence). The CDR3 here is CASSLSLGQDSNTQYF. CDR3 nucleotide sequence: TGTGCCAGCAGCTTGTCGTTAGGACAGGACTCCAATACGCAGTATTTT.

The chain recombines TRBV7-6 with TRBJ2-5; 9 bases are a match to TRBD1. The CDR3 has 15 residues. Germline CDR1 and CDR2: SGHVS and FNYEAQ. J lost 3 bases, V lost 5 bases, and 7 bases had no gene match. DNA for the CDR3: TGTGCCAGCAGCACACGGACAGGGGAGAAAGAGACCCAGTACTTC. The encoded protein is CASSTRTGEKETQYF.

V usage is TRBV10-3 and J usage is TRBJ2-7; TRBD1 aligns across 8 bases. The CDR3 has 16 amino acids. Germline V CDR1 and CDR2: ENHRY, SYGVKD. V was pared by 3 bases and J by 3 bases, with 10 bases of the junction left unmatched. The CDR3 loop is CAISDIGTGRGYEQYF. CDR3 nucleotide sequence: TGTGCCATCAGTGACATTGGGACAGGTAGGGGCTACGAGCAGTACTTC.